The 26 T cell receptor beta chains reported below all come from one sample, sequenced in a study of T cells in Graves' hyperthyroidism and ophthalmopathy. Using RNA transcripts as the source, TCR beta CDR3 regions were amplified. The study used the HTBI primer set for a first-round RT-PCR of the TCR CDR3. TCRdb independently ran MiXCR on the multiplex PCR reads; one entry per CDR3 protein. The table includes hundreds of thousands of distinct CDR3 sequences, 40% to 55% detected once. Source material: peripheral blood or thyroid tissue (not recorded which). Source of these receptors: an adult man with Graves' disease, either hyperthyroidism or ophthalmopathy (not recorded which).

The chain recombines TRBV10-3 with TRBJ1-1; D uncertain. The CDR3 extends over 12 amino acids. Germline CDR1 ENHRY, CDR2 SYGVKD. V gave up 8 bases and J gave up 2 bases, with 9 bases separating them. CDR3 in amino acids: CAISVSNTEAFF. The CDR3 DNA follows: TGTGCCATCTCAGTTAGTAACACTGAAGCTTTCTTT.

Details on this clonotype: A clone one base away is much larger, so this may be a read error. DNA for the CDR3: TGTGCCAGCAGCTTCCGGGACCGCAATCAGCCCCAGCATTTT. It codes for CASSFRDRNQPQHF. The chain carries TRBV7-9 and TRBJ1-5; tentatively, D is TRBD1 (5 bases). Trimming cost V 3 bases and J 2 bases, with 8 bases left between them. CDR3 length: 14 amino acids. The germline V gene has CDR1 SEHNR and CDR2 FQNEAQ (reference sequence).

Only a few counts were recorded for this clonotype. As DNA, the CDR3 is TGTGCCAGTAGTATAGAGATCGGGGAGCCCCAGCATTTT. Translated: CASSIEIGEPQHF. The chain carries TRBV19 and TRBJ1-5; no clear D gene. Germline assignment: CDR1 LNHDA and CDR2 SQIVND (reference sequence). This CDR3 is built from 13 residues. V was pared by 0 bases and J by 8 bases, with 8 bases between.

This clonotype was seen at least ten times. The rearrangement links TRBV24-1 to TRBJ1-2; 10 bases fit TRBD1. J was trimmed by 6 bases and V by 3 bases; bases with no gene match: 12. Germline lookup yields CDR1 KGHDR and CDR2 SFDVKD. This CDR3 has 17 residues. This chain's CDR3 is CATSDTRRGTGDNGYTF. In nucleotides, the CDR3 is TGTGCCACCAGTGATACCCGCAGAGGGACAGGGGATAATGGCTACACCTTC.

The chain couples TRBV12-1 to TRBJ1-2; the table's D call of TRBD1 was not tested on the DNA. TRBV12-1 is listed as a pseudogene. This CDR3 comprises 15 residues. The CDR3 bases are TGTGCCAGCAGCTTTACAGGGGGCGCGATCTATGGCTACACCTTC. This sequence encodes CASSFTGGAIYGYTF.

This rearrangement joins TRBV20-1 to TRBJ2-7; 8 nucleotides match TRBD2. The CDR3 spans 13 residues. Germline V gene lookup returns CDR1 DFQATT and CDR2 SNEGSKA (reference sequence). Trimming at V came to 1 base and at J to 6 bases, leaving 5 bases not matched to a gene. The CDR3 sequence is CSARAGGPSEQYF. The CDR3 nucleotides read TGCAGTGCTAGAGCGGGAGGGCCGAGCGAGCAGTACTTC.

This clonotype was recorded a few times. One junction end disagrees with the germline gene, perhaps due to a read error. V gene TRBV5-1 combines with J gene TRBJ2-7; 9 bases fit TRBD1. Germline lookup yields CDR1 SGHRS and CDR2 YFSETQ. CDR3 length: 15 amino acids. DNA of the CDR3: TGTGCCAGCAGACCCGGACAGGGGAGTACCTACGAGCAGTACTTC. Its translation is CASRPGQGSTYEQYF.

This clonotype was found a few times. The genes are TRBV5-4 and TRBJ2-2; 7 bases align to TRBD1. Trimming removed 4 bases from V and 1 base from J; junction bases left unmatched: 7. The germline gives CDR1 SGHNT, CDR2 YYREEE (reference sequence). This CDR3 comprises 16 residues. The CDR3 region is CASSKSTGLNTGELFF. CDR3 DNA sequence: TGTGCCAGCAGCAAATCGACAGGGCTGAACACCGGGGAGCTGTTTTTT.

J is TRBJ1-1 and V is TRBV7-9; D unresolved. Trimming took 2 bases from V and 0 from J, leaving 13 bases between them. CDR1 and CDR2 (germline): SEHNR, FQNEAQ (reference sequence). There are 16 residues in the CDR3. The CDR3 loop reads CASSLHPTRMNTEAFF. CDR3 nucleotides: TGTGCCAGCAGCTTACATCCTACCCGCATGAACACTGAAGCTTTCTTT.

The gene calls are TRBV29-1 and TRBJ1-2; D possibly corresponds to TRBD1 (6 bases). Germline loops: CDR1 SQVTM, CDR2 ANQGSEA. V was pared by 5 bases and J by 8 bases, with 18 bases between. CDR3 length equals 13 residues. The CDR3 sequence is CSVISGGREGYTF. CDR3 in DNA: TGCAGCGTTATTAGTGGGGGCAGGGAGGGCTACACCTTC.

The chain has TRBV19 and TRBJ1-5; 7 nucleotides align to TRBD1. The CDR3 is 14 residues long. The germline gives CDR1 LNHDA, CDR2 SQIVND (reference sequence). The junction had 6 bases not matched to a gene; V was cut back by 6 bases and J by 4 bases. The CDR3 spells CASRKPGQNQPQHF. The CDR3 bases are TGTGCCAGTAGAAAACCGGGACAGAATCAGCCCCAGCATTTT.

The chain has TRBV5-1 and TRBJ2-2; 8 bases agree with TRBD2. CDR1 SGHRS and CDR2 YFSETQ come from the germline V gene. The CDR3 has 14 amino acids. V dropped 4 bases and J dropped 3; count of bases not matched to a gene: 2. The CDR3 protein is CASSMTSDTGELFF. CDR3 DNA: TGCGCCAGCAGCATGACTAGCGACACCGGGGAGCTGTTTTTT.

This clonotype was recorded at least ten times. The J gene is TRBJ1-6, the V gene TRBV9; 7 nucleotides match TRBD1. The CDR3 consists of 15 residues. CDR1 is SGDLS, CDR2 YYNGEE, per germline. J gave up 5 bases and V 4 bases, and 6 bases lay outside the gene matches. CDR3 nucleotide sequence: TGTGCCAGCAGCTCCGGGACAGTTAATAATTCACCCCTCCACTTT. Translation gives CASSSGTVNNSPLHF.

In its sample, this clonotype was seen a few times. V and J are TRBV3-1 and TRBJ1-6; D is ambiguous. The CDR3 is 9 residues long. Trimming took off 11 bases at V and 7 bases at J, with 3 bases between the two ends. The germline V gene has CDR1 LGHDT and CDR2 YNNKEL (reference sequence). This CDR3 is CAANSPLHF. The CDR3 region has the DNA TGTGCCGCCAATTCACCCCTCCACTTT. Full variable domain (remainder filled in from reference TRBV3-1 and TRBJ1-6): DTAVSQTPKYLVTQMGNDKSIKCEQNLGHDTMYWYKQDSKKFLKIMFSYNNKELIINETVPNRFSPKSPDKAHLNLHINSLELGDSAVYFCAANSPLHFGNGTRLTVT.

The gene calls are TRBV7-2 and TRBJ1-5, with D tentatively TRBD1 (5 bases). The germline V gene encodes CDR1 SGHTA and CDR2 FQGNSA. V dropped 6 bases and J dropped 0 bases, with 12 bases sitting between them. The CDR3 loop spans 15 amino acids. In DNA, the CDR3 is TGTGCCAGCAGTTTTTCTCAGGGTAGCAATCAGCCCCAGCATTTT. This gives the protein CASSFSQGSNQPQHF.

This clonotype was seen only a few times. The rearrangement links TRBV29-1 to TRBJ1-5, with D unresolved. CDR1 is SQVTM and CDR2 is ANQGSEA in the germline V gene. V was clipped by 4 bases and J by 4 bases, with 8 bases between them. The CDR3 totals 12 residues. Here the CDR3 reads CSVVTANQPQHF. CDR3 nucleotides: TGCAGCGTTGTTACAGCAAATCAGCCCCAGCATTTT.

The chain joins TRBV7-3 to TRBJ2-2; D might be TRBD1 (6 bases). Germline V gene sequence: CDR1 SGHTA, CDR2 FQGTGA. This CDR3 is built from 16 residues. V was cut by 6 bases and J by 4 bases, with 18 bases left in between. In DNA form, the CDR3 reads TGTGCCAGCAGAGTATCAGGGGTGTTGGGCACCGGGGAGCTGTTTTTT. It specifies CASRVSGVLGTGELFF. The full variable domain, its missing parts supplied by reference TRBV7-3 and TRBJ2-2, is GAGVSQTPSNKVTEKGKYVELRCDPISGHTALYWYRQSLGQGPEFLIYFQGTGAADDSGLPNDRFFAVRPEGSVSTLKIQRTERGDSAVYLCASRVSGVLGTGELFFGEGSRLTVL.

In its sample, this clonotype was seen many times. The chain couples TRBV29-1 to TRBJ2-7, with 7 positions matching TRBD2. Germline values: CDR1 SQVTM, CDR2 ANQGSEA. With V trimmed by 4 bases and J by 6 bases, 6 bases remained unmatched. CDR3 length equals 12 residues. The CDR3: CSVGSGEGEQYF. The CDR3, as DNA: TGCAGCGTTGGGAGCGGGGAGGGCGAGCAGTACTTC.

This clonotype was observed a handful of times. V and J are TRBV20-1 and TRBJ2-7; TRBD1 might be the D (5 bases). Trimming took off 3 bases at V and 3 bases at J, with 9 bases between the two ends. Germline assignment: CDR1 DFQATT and CDR2 SNEGSKA (reference sequence). The CDR3 has 12 residues. The CDR3 region has the DNA TGCAGTGCTAGGGGGCAGCACTACGAGCAGTACTTC. This translates into CSARGQHYEQYF.

This clonotype turned up a few times. V is TRBV6-1 and J is TRBJ1-6; the match to TRBD1 covers 7 bases. The CDR3 is made up of 15 amino acids. Germline-derived CDR1 and CDR2 are MNHNS and SASEGT. V shed 5 bases, J shed 5 bases, and the junction held 6 bases outside the gene matches. As DNA, the CDR3 is TGTGCCAGCAGTTACGGGACAGAGGATAATTCACCCCTCCACTTT. It is translated as CASSYGTEDNSPLHF.

Regarding this clonotype: The junction differs from germline at one of its ends, possibly a read error. The gene calls are TRBV10-3 and TRBJ1-6, with D tentatively TRBD1 (5 bases). From germline, CDR1 is ENHRY and CDR2 SYGVKD. This CDR3 is 15 amino acids long. The chain's CDR3 is CASSEARVSNSPLHF. The CDR3 DNA sequence: TGTGCCAGCAGTGAAGCCAGGGTATCTAATTCACCCCTCCACTTT.

This clonotype was seen once. The chain is built from TRBV25-1 and TRBJ1-6; 9 bases agree with TRBD1. This CDR3 comprises 16 residues. Germline CDR1 is MGHDK and CDR2 is SYGVNS. Trimming removed 1 base from V and 10 bases from J; junction bases left unmatched: 8. The DNA of the CDR3 is TGTGCCAGCAGTGAATTGTGGGACAGGGAGGTATCACCCCTCCACTTT. Protein: CASSELWDREVSPLHF.

This clonotype was observed at least ten times. The J gene is TRBJ2-5, the V gene TRBV7-8, with D possibly being TRBD2 (5 bases). The length of the CDR3 is 16 residues. V was trimmed by 0 bases and J by 5 bases, leaving 16 bases between them. Germline CDR1 SGHVS, CDR2 FQNEAQ. The CDR3 reads CASSLAFRGLDETQYF. The CDR3, as DNA: TGTGCCAGCAGCTTAGCGTTTCGAGGGCTGGATGAGACCCAGTACTTC.

The chain couples TRBV7-9 to TRBJ2-5; 9 bases map to TRBD1. The CDR3 extends over 16 amino acids. The germline gives CDR1 SEHNR, CDR2 FQNEAQ (reference sequence). J gave up 5 bases and V 6 bases, and 13 bases lay outside the gene matches. CDR3 DNA: TGTGCCAGCAGTTTTTTCCCCGACAGGGGGATCGAGACCCAGTACTTC. Amino acid sequence: CASSFFPDRGIETQYF.

This clonotype was found a few times. The chain joins TRBV12-3 or TRBV12-4 to TRBJ2-5; D not certain. The CDR3 loop spans 13 amino acids. As DNA, the CDR3 is TGTGCTAGTGGTTTGTCTAGCCAAGAGACCCAGTACTTC. Translation: CASGLSSQETQYF.

This clonotype was seen ten or more times. The chain uses TRBV7-2 and TRBJ1-1; D remains unclear. Germline-derived CDR1 and CDR2 are SGHTA and FQGNSA. The CDR3 spans 13 residues. Trimming removed 5 bases from V and 9 bases from J, with 16 bases in between. CDR3 loop: CASSDGIANKAFF. The CDR3 DNA sequence: TGTGCCAGCAGCGACGGGATAGCGAACAAAGCTTTCTTT.